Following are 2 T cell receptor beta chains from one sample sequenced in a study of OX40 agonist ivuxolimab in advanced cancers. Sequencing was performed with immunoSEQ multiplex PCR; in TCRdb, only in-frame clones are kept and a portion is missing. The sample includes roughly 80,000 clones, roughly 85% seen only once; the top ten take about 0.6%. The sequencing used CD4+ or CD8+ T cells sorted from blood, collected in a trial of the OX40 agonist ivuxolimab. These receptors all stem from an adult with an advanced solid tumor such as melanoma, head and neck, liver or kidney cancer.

CDR3 region: CASSRPGAGYGYTF. CDR3 nucleotides: TGCGCCAGCAGCCGCCCGGGGGCAGGTTATGGCTACACCTTC. The chain combines TRBV4-1 with TRBJ1-2, with D perhaps TRBD1 (6 bases). Germline-derived CDR1 and CDR2 are MGHRA and YSYEKL. The CDR3 extends over 14 amino acids. Trimming stripped 4 bases from V and 5 bases from J, with 14 bases between.

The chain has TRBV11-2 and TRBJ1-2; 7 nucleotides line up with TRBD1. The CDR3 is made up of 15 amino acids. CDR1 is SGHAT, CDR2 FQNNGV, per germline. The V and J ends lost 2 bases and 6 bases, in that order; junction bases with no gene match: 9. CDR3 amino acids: CASSLTPGTVDGYTF. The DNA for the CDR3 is TGTGCCAGCAGCTTAACGCCCGGGACAGTGGATGGCTACACCTTC. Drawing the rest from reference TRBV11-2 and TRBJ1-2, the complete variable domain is EAGVAQSPRYKIIEKRQSVAFWCNPISGHATLYWYQQILGQGPKLLIQFQNNGVVDDSQLPKDRFSAERLKGVDSTLKIQPAKLEDSAVYLCASSLTPGTVDGYTFGSGTRLTVV.